Shown below are 19 T cell receptor beta chains from a single sample sequenced in a study of cytomegalovirus exposure and HLA in healthy donors. This PCR relied on a set of 60 Vbeta primers and 13 Jbeta primers. The protocol was immunoSEQ multiplex PCR, while the TCRdb copy is restricted to in-frame clones and leaves out a portion. Of about 190,000 clones listed, about 86% are singletons. Sequenced input: PBMCs. These receptors all come from a woman under 30 in good health and CMV-seropositive.

This chain connects TRBV5-8 to TRBJ1-1; D call uncertain. Germline CDR1 is SGHTS and CDR2 is YDEGEE. The CDR3 length is 13 residues. Trimming removed 2 bases from V and 0 bases from J, with 5 bases in between. CDR3 in amino acids: CASSLYMNTEAFF. DNA for the CDR3: TGTGCCAGCAGCTTATATATGAACACTGAAGCTTTCTTT.

This sequence joins TRBV29-1 and TRBJ2-7; TRBD1 matches at 8 bases. The CDR3 consists of 13 residues. Germline V gives CDR1 SQVTM, CDR2 ANQGSEA. V shed 0 bases, J shed 9 bases, and the junction held 7 bases outside the gene matches. Here the CDR3 reads CSVEDPDRGAQYV. CDR3 DNA: TGCAGCGTTGAAGATCCCGACAGGGGTGCGCAGTACGTC.

This chain joins TRBV2 and TRBJ2-3; D is perhaps TRBD1 (7 bases). V shed 7 bases and J shed 2 bases, with 28 bases lying between them. The CDR3 is 19 residues long. The V gene's germline CDR1 is SNHLY and CDR2 FYNNEI. The CDR3 protein is CASNPPDGGTEIATDTQYF. The DNA of the CDR3 is TGTGCCAGCAACCCACCTGACGGCGGGACAGAGATTGCCACAGATACGCAGTATTTT. The full variable domain, with the rest looked up from reference TRBV2 and TRBJ2-3, is EPEVTQTPSHQVTQMGQEVILRCVPISNHLYFYWYRQILGQKVEFLVSFYNNEISEKSEIFDDQFSVERPDGSNFTLKIRSTKLEDSAMYFCASNPPDGGTEIATDTQYFGPGTRLTVL.

The rearrangement uses TRBV27 and TRBJ2-3; the D gene is possibly TRBD1 (5 bases). The ends were cut back, 3 bases at V and 4 bases at J, with 5 bases in the middle. This CDR3 has 12 amino acids. The germline CDR1 and CDR2 sequences are MNHEY and SMNVEV (reference sequence). The CDR3 loop reads CASSLGPDTQYF. CDR3 sequence (DNA): TGTGCCAGCAGTTTGGGGCCAGATACGCAGTATTTT.

Of note for this clone: The junction and the germline gene differ at one end; a read error may be behind it. The J gene is TRBJ2-7, the V gene TRBV5-4; D may be TRBD1 (6 bases). Per the germline V gene, CDR1 is SGHNT and CDR2 is YYREEE (reference sequence). The CDR3 extends over 14 amino acids. The CDR3 sequence is CASRLETGSYEQYF. The DNA of the CDR3 is TGTGCCAGCAGGTTGGAAACAGGGTCCTACGAGCAGTACTTC.

As DNA, the CDR3 is TGTGCCAGCACAGGGGCGAACACTGAAGCTTTCTTT. Translating gives CASTGANTEAFF. The J gene is TRBJ1-1, the V gene TRBV6-1; D possibly corresponds to TRBD1 (6 bases). Germline loops: CDR1 MNHNS, CDR2 SASEGT. The V gene lost 7 bases and the J gene lost 1 base, with 7 bases spanning the gap. The CDR3 contains 12 residues.

The count of this clone is one. The genes are TRBV19 and TRBJ2-3; TRBD2 might be the D (7 bases). The V end was cut by 1 base, the J end by 6 bases, with 17 bases between. Germline V CDR1 and CDR2: LNHDA, SQIVND (reference sequence). The CDR3 has 16 amino acids. The CDR3 nucleotides are TGTGCCAGTAGTATAGTCGCGGGGGCCTCGCCCGATACGCAGTATTTT. Its protein is CASSIVAGASPDTQYF.

The chain uses TRBV30 and TRBJ1-6; 9 positions agree with TRBD1. V was pared by 2 bases and J by 10 bases, with 6 bases of the junction left unmatched. Per germline, CDR1 GTSNPN and CDR2 SVGIG (reference sequence). This CDR3 is 14 amino acids long. CDR3 nucleotide sequence: TGTGCCTGGAGTCCGGGACAGGGAGACTCACCCCTCCACTTT. Its translation: CAWSPGQGDSPLHF.

This chain joins TRBV28 and TRBJ1-2; D unresolved. From germline, CDR1 is MDHEN and CDR2 SYDVKM. CDR3 length: 12 residues. Trimming stripped 6 bases from V and 7 bases from J, with 12 bases between. The CDR3 coding sequence is TGTGCCAGCAGATCCCTAGACGCTGGCTACACCTTC. Its translation is CASRSLDAGYTF.

The V gene is TRBV7-8, the J gene TRBJ2-3, with D uncertain. The CDR3 totals 13 residues. CDR1 and CDR2 from the germline V gene are SGHVS and FQNEAQ. V gave up 1 base and J gave up 4 bases, with 6 bases separating them. The CDR3 spells CASSLEPADTQYF. The CDR3 bases are TGTGCCAGCAGCTTAGAGCCTGCAGATACGCAGTATTTT.

The gene calls are TRBV14 and TRBJ2-2; 7 bases match TRBD2. The germline V gene has CDR1 SGHDN and CDR2 FVKESK. This CDR3 comprises 14 residues. With 4 bases clipped from V and 6 bases from J, the junction kept 5 bases outside the gene matches. The CDR3 coding sequence is TGTGCCAGCAGCCCGACTAGCTTAGCCGGGGAGCTGTTTTTT. Translating it yields CASSPTSLAGELFF.

This chain uses TRBV30 with TRBJ2-7; TRBD1 matches 12 bases. The CDR3 loop spans 16 amino acids. V lost 2 bases, J lost 6 bases, and 11 bases stayed unmatched. Germline V CDR1 and CDR2: GTSNPN, SVGIG (reference sequence). DNA for the CDR3: TGTGCCTGGAGTTACTGGTTGGGACAGGGGGCGGGCGAGCAGTACTTC. Translation: CAWSYWLGQGAGEQYF. Filled out from reference TRBV30 and TRBJ2-7, the complete variable domain reads SQTIHQWPATLVQPVGSPLSLECTVEGTSNPNLYWYRQAAGRGLQLLFYSVGIGQISSEVPQNLSASRPQDRQFILSSKKLLLSDSGFYLCAWSYWLGQGAGEQYFGPGTRLTVT.

CDR3 region: CASSQESRNEQFF. The CDR3 DNA is TGCGCCAGCAGCCAAGAATCGAGGAATGAGCAGTTCTTC. This chain connects TRBV4-3 to TRBJ2-1; D is undetermined. Trimming took off 0 bases at V and 7 bases at J, with 7 bases between the two ends. The CDR3 totals 13 residues. Germline loops: CDR1 LGHNA, CDR2 YSLEER.

The chain recombines TRBV9 with TRBJ2-3; 9 bases line up with TRBD1. V lost 3 bases and J lost 6; bases outside the gene matches: 14. This CDR3 contains 17 residues. CDR1 is SGDLS and CDR2 is YYNGEE in the germline V gene. Here the CDR3 DNA reads TGTGCCAGCAGCGAGGGGGGACAGGGTTTAATTAAGGATACGCAGTATTTT. Its protein is CASSEGGQGLIKDTQYF.

CDR3 region: CASSVVGGGTDTQYF. In DNA, the CDR3 is TGTGCCAGCAGCGTAGTGGGCGGGGGAACAGATACGCAGTATTTT. The V gene is TRBV7-6, the J gene TRBJ2-3; 7 bases align to TRBD2. Germline CDR1 reads SGHVS; CDR2 reads FNYEAQ. V dropped 5 bases and J dropped 3; count of bases not matched to a gene: 8. The CDR3 totals 15 residues.

This chain uses TRBV6-4 with TRBJ2-1, with TRBD2 identical over 13 bases. Unmatched junction bases numbered 6, after V lost 5 bases and J lost 5 bases. CDR1 MRHNA and CDR2 SNTAGT come from the germline V gene. The CDR3 covers 16 residues. The CDR3 is CASSKLAGGPDNEQFF. The CDR3 DNA sequence: TGTGCCAGCAGTAAACTAGCGGGGGGGCCTGACAATGAGCAGTTCTTC.

The rearrangement links TRBV9 to TRBJ1-4, with D possibly being TRBD1 (5 bases). CDR1 and CDR2 (germline): SGDLS, YYNGEE. The CDR3 length is 14 residues. V dropped 0 bases and J dropped 10 bases, with 13 bases sitting between them. The CDR3 DNA is TGTGCCAGCAGCGTAGCAGGGAACCGCGGAAAACTGTTTTTT. Protein: CASSVAGNRGKLFF.

CDR3 DNA sequence: TGCGCCAGCAGCCAAGTATTAGGGGCCTACAATGAGCAGTTCTTC. This translates into CASSQVLGAYNEQFF. The V gene is TRBV4-1, the J gene TRBJ2-1; possibly TRBD1 for D (5 bases). V shed 1 base and J shed 2 bases, with 9 bases lying between them. Germline V CDR1 and CDR2: MGHRA, YSYEKL. The CDR3 loop spans 15 amino acids.

This sequence joins TRBV6-1 and TRBJ2-7; the D gene is possibly TRBD1 (6 bases). Trimming pared 7 bases from V and 2 bases from J, leaving 15 bases between. The CDR3 sequence is 14 residues long. The germline CDR1 and CDR2 sequences are MNHNS and SASEGT. The CDR3 DNA reads TGTGCCAGCATCCAGGGGCTAAGGGCCTACGAGCAGTACTTC. It codes for CASIQGLRAYEQYF.